These 2 T cell receptor beta chains share one sample of origin, sequenced in a study of beta chain features in type 1 diabetes. All of the isolated RNA was reverse transcribed, so expressed TCRB transcripts were sequenced. Clones were read by immunoSEQ multiplex PCR, and TCRdb kept only the in-frame ones, dropping some. The repertoire has about 140,000 clones, about 10% of them found once; the top ten carry 1.3%. The sequenced sample was naive CD4+ T cells from blood. Source of these receptors: a man aged 18 to 35 in good health.

V usage is TRBV5-1 and J usage is TRBJ2-3, with a weak D call TRBD2 (5 bases). This CDR3 comprises 14 residues. The ends were cut back, 0 bases at V and 6 bases at J, with 11 bases in the middle. Germline CDR1 and CDR2: SGHRS and YFSETQ. CDR3 bases: TGCGCCAGCAGCTTGGCCGAGGGATCCGATACGCAGTATTTT. Its protein product is CASSLAEGSDTQYF. Filled out from reference TRBV5-1 and TRBJ2-3, the complete variable domain reads KAGVTQTPRYLIKTRGQQVTLSCSPISGHRSVSWYQQTPGQGLQFLFEYFSETQRNKGNFPGRFSGRQFSNSRSEMNVSTLELGDSALYLCASSLAEGSDTQYFGPGTRLTVL.

The chain links TRBV2 to TRBJ2-2; 14 bases are shared with TRBD2. V was clipped by 7 bases and J by 7 bases; unmatched bases: 8. The CDR3 has 16 amino acids. Germline values: CDR1 SNHLY, CDR2 FYNNEI. CDR3 loop: CASKTSGGANVGELFF. Written as DNA, the CDR3 is TGTGCCAGCAAGACTAGCGGGGGGGCCAATGTCGGGGAGCTGTTTTTT.